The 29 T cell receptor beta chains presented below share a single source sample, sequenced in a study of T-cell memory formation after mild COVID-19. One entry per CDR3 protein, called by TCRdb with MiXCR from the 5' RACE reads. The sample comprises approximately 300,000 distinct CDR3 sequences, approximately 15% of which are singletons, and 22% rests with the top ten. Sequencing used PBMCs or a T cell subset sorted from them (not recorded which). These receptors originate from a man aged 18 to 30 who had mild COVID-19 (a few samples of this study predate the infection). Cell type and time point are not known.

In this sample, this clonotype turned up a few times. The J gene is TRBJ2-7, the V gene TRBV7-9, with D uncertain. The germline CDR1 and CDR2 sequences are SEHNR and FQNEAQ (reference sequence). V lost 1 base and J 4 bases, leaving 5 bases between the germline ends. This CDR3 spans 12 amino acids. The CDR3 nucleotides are TGTGCCAGCAGCTTAGTTTTATACGAGCAGTACTTC. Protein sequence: CASSLVLYEQYF. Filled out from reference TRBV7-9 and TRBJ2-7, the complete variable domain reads DTGVSQNPRHKITKRGQNVTFRCDPISEHNRLYWYRQTLGQGPEFLTYFQNEAQLEKSRLLSDRFSAERPKGSFSTLEIQRTEQGDSAMYLCASSLVLYEQYFGPGTRLTVT.

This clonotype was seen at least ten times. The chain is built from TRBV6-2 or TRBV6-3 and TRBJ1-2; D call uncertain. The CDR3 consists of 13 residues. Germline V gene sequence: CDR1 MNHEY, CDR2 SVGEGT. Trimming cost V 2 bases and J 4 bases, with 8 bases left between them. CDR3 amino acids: CASSYTGPYGYTF. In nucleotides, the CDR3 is TGTGCCAGCAGTTACACCGGACCCTATGGCTACACCTTC.

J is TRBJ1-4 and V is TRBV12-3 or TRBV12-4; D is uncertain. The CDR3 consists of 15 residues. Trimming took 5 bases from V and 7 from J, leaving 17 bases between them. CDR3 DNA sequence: TGTGCCAGCAGTCTATTGCCGGAGGCGGGTGAAAAACTGTTTTTT. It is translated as CASSLLPEAGEKLFF.

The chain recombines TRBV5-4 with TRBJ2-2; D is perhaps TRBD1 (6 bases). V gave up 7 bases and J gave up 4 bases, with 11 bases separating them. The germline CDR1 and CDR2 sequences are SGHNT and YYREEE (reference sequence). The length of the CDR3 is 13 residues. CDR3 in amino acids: CASAGESTGELFF. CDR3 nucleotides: TGTGCCAGCGCAGGGGAAAGCACCGGGGAGCTGTTTTTT.

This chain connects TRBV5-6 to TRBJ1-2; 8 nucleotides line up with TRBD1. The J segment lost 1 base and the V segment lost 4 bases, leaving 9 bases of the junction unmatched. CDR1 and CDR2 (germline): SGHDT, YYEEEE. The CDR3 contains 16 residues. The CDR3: CASSAPGQAINYGYTF. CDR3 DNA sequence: TGTGCCAGCAGCGCCCCGGGACAGGCGATTAACTATGGCTACACCTTC.

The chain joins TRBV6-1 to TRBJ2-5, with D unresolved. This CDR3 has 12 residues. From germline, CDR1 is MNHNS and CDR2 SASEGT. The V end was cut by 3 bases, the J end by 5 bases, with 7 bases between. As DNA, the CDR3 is TGTGCCAGCAGTGAGCCCGCTGAGACCCAGTACTTC. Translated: CASSEPAETQYF.

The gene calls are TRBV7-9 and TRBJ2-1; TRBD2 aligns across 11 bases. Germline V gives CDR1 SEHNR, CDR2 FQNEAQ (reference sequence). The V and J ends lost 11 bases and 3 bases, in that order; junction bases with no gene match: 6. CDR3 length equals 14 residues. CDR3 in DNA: TGTGCCCACGGGGGACTAGCGGACTACAATGAGCAGTTCTTC. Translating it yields CAHGGLADYNEQFF. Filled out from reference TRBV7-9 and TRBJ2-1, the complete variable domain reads DTGVSQNPRHKITKRGQNVTFRCDPISEHNRLYWYRQTLGQGPEFLTYFQNEAQLEKSRLLSDRFSAERPKGSFSTLEIQRTEQGDSAMYLCAHGGLADYNEQFFGPGTRLTVL.

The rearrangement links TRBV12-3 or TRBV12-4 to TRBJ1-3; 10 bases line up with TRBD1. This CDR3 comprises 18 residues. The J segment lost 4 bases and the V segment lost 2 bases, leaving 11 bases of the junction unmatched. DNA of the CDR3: TGTGCCAGCAGTTTAAGAGGGACAGGGGTTAAGTCAGGAAACACCATATATTTT. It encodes CASSLRGTGVKSGNTIYF.

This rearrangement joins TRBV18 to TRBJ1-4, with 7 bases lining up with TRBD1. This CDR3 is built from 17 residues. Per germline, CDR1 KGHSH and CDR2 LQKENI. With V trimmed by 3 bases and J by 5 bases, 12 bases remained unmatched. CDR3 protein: CASSPPLQGTKNEKLFF. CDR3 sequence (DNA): TGTGCCAGCTCACCTCCCTTACAGGGGACTAAAAATGAAAAACTGTTTTTT. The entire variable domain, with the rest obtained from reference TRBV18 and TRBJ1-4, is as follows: NAGVMQNPRHLVRRRGQEARLRCSPMKGHSHVYWYRQLPEEGLKFMVYLQKENIIDESGMPKERFSAEFPKEGPSILRIQQVVRGDSAAYFCASSPPLQGTKNEKLFFGSGTQLSVL.

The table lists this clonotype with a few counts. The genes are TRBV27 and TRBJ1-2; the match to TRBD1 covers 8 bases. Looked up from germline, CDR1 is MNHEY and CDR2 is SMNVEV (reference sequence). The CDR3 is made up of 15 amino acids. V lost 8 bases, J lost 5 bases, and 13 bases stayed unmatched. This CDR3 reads CASRPRQGFGYGYTF. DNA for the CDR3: TGTGCCAGCCGTCCTCGACAGGGGTTTGGGTATGGCTACACCTTC.

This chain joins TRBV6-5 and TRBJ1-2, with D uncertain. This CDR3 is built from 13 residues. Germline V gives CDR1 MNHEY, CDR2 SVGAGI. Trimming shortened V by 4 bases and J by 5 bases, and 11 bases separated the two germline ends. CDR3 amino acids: CASSSPGRYGYTF. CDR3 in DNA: TGTGCCAGCAGTTCCCCAGGACGATATGGCTACACCTTC.

The CDR3 loop is CASSRGGVRDEQYF. The CDR3 DNA reads TGTGCCAGCAGCCGCGGAGGGGTCCGGGACGAGCAGTACTTC. This chain links TRBV3-1 with TRBJ2-7; D is perhaps TRBD2 (6 bases). The CDR3 runs 14 residues. Looked up from germline, CDR1 is LGHDT and CDR2 is YNNKEL (reference sequence). V was shortened by 4 bases and J by 5 bases, with 15 bases between the two germline ends.

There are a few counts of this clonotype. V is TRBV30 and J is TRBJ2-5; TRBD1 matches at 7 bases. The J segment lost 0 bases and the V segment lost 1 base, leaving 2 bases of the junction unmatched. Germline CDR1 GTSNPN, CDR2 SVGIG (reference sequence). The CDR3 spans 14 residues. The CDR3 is CAWSEQGYQETQYF. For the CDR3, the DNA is TGTGCCTGGAGTGAACAGGGGTACCAAGAGACCCAGTACTTC.

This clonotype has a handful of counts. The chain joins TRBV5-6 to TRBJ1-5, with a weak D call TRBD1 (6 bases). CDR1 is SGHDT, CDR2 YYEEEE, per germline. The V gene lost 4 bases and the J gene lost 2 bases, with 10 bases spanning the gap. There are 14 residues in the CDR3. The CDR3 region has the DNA TGTGCCAGCAGCGGGGCAGGGGGCAATCAGCCCCAGCATTTT. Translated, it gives CASSGAGGNQPQHF.

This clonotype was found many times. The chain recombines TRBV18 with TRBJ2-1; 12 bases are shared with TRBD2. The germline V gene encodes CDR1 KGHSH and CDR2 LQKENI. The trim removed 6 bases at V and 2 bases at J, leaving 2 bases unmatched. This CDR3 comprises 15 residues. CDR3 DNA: TGTGCCAGCTCGCTAGCGGGGGGGGCCTACAATGAGCAGTTCTTC. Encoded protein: CASSLAGGAYNEQFF. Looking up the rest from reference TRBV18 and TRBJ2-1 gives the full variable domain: NAGVMQNPRHLVRRRGQEARLRCSPMKGHSHVYWYRQLPEEGLKFMVYLQKENIIDESGMPKERFSAEFPKEGPSILRIQQVVRGDSAAYFCASSLAGGAYNEQFFGPGTRLTVL.

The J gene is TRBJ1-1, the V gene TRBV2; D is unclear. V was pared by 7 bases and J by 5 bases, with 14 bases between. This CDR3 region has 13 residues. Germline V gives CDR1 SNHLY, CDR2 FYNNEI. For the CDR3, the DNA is TGTGCCAGCATTCCGGACGGGCAGACTGAAGCTTTCTTT. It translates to CASIPDGQTEAFF.

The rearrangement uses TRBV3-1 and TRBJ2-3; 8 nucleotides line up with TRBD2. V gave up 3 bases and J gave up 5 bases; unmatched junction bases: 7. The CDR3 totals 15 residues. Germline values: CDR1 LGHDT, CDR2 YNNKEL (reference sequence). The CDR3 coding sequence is TGTGCCAGCAGCCATCGGAGCGGGGGCGTAGATACGCAGTATTTT. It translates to CASSHRSGGVDTQYF.

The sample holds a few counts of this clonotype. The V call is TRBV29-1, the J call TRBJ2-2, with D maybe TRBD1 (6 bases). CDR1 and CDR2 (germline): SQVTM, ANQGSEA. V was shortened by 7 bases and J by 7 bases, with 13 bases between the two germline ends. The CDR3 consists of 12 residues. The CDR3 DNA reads TGCAGCGCCAGGGGATGGGGCGGGGAGCTGTTTTTT. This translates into CSARGWGGELFF.

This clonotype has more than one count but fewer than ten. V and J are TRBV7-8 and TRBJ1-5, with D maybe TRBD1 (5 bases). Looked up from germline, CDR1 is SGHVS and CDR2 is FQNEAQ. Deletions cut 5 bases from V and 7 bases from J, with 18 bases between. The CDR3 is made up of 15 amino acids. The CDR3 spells CASSTQWGPGQPQHF. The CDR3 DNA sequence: TGTGCCAGCAGCACCCAGTGGGGCCCGGGACAGCCCCAGCATTTT. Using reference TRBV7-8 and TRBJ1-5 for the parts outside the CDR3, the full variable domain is GAGVSQSPRYKVAKRGQDVALRCDPISGHVSLFWYQQALGQGPEFLTYFQNEAQLDKSGLPSDRFFAERPEGSVSTLKIQRTQQEDSAVYLCASSTQWGPGQPQHFGDGTRLSIL.

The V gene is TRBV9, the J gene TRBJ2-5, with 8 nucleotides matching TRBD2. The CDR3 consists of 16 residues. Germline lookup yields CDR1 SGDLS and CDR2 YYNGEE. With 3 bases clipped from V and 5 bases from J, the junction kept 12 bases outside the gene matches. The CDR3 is CASSATGTRLWETQYF. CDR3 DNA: TGTGCCAGCAGCGCCACCGGGACTAGACTTTGGGAGACCCAGTACTTC.

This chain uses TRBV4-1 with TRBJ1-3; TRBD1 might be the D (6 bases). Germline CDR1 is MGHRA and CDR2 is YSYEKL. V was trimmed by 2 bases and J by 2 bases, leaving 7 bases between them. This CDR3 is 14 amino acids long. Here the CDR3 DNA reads TGCGCCAGCAGCCAAAGGACAGCTGGAAACACCATATATTTT. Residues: CASSQRTAGNTIYF.

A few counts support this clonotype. CDR3 in DNA: TGTGCCAGCAAGGACAGACGTCGAGGAAACACCATATATTTT. Amino acid sequence: CASKDRRRGNTIYF. The chain is built from TRBV28 and TRBJ1-3; maybe TRBD1 (6 bases). The V and J ends lost 7 bases and 4 bases respectively, with 14 bases between them. CDR3 length equals 14 residues. Germline-derived CDR1 and CDR2 are MDHEN and SYDVKM.

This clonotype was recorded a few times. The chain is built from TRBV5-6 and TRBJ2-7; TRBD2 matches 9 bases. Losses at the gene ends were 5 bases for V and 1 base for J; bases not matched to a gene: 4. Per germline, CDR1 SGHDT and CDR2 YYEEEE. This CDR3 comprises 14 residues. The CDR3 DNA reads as TGTGCCAGCAGGGTAGCGGGGGAATCCTACGAGCAGTACGTC. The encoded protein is CASRVAGESYEQYV.

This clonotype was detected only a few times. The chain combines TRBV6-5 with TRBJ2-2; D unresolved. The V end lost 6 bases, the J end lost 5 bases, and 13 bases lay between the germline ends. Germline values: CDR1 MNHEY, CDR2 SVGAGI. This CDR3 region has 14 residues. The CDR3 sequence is CASRPIDGTGELFF. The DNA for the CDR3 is TGTGCCAGCAGGCCCATAGACGGGACCGGGGAGCTGTTTTTT.

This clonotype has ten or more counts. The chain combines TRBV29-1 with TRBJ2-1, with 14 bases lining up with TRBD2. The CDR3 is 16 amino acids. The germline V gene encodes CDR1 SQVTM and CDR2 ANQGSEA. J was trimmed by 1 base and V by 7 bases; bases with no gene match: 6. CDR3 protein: CSAGTSGGHSYNEQFF. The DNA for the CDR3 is TGCAGCGCTGGGACTAGCGGGGGCCATTCCTACAATGAGCAGTTCTTC.

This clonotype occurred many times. CDR3 nucleotides: TGTGCCAGCAGTTACCCTTCATGGGAGGGTCAGATTCCGCCCCAGCATTTT. Encoded protein: CASSYPSWEGQIPPQHF. The chain joins TRBV6-2 or TRBV6-3 to TRBJ1-5; D remains unclear. There are 17 residues in the CDR3. V was cut by 2 bases and J by 9 bases, with 23 bases left in between. Germline-derived CDR1 and CDR2 are MNHEY and SVGEGT.

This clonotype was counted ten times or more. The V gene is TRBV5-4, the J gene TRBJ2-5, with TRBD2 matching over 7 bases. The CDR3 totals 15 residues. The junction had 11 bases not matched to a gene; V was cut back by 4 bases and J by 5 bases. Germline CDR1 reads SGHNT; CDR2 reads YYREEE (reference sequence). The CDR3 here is CASSPSGDRRETQYF. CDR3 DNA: TGTGCCAGCAGCCCCAGCGGGGACCGGCGGGAGACCCAGTACTTC.

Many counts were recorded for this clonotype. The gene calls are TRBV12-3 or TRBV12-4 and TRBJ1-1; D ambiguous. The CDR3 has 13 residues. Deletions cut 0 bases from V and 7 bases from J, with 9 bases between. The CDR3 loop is CASSLALSREAFF. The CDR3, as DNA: TGTGCCAGCAGTTTAGCGCTTAGTCGTGAAGCTTTCTTT.

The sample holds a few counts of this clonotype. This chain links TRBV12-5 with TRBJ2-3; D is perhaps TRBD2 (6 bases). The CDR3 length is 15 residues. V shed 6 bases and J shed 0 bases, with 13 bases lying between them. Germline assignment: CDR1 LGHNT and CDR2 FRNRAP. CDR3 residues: CASGWAGTSTDTQYF. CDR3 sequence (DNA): TGTGCTAGTGGCTGGGCGGGGACTAGCACAGATACGCAGTATTTT. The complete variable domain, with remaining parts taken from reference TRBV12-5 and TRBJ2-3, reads DARVTQTPRHKVTEMGQEVTMRCQPILGHNTVFWYRQTMMQGLELLAYFRNRAPLDDSGMPKDRFSAEMPDATLATLKIQPSEPRDSAVYFCASGWAGTSTDTQYFGPGTRLTVL.